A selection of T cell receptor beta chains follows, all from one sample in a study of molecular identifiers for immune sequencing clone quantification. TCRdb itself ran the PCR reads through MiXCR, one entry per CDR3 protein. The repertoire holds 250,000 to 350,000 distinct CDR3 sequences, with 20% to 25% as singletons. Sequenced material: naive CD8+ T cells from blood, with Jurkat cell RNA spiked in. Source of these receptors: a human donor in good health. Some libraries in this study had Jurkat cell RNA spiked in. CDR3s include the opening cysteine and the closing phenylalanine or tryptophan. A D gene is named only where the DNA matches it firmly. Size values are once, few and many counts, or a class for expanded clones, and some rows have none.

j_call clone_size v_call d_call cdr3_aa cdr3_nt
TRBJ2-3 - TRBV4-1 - CASSQESQDTFHTQYF TGCGCCAGCAGCCAAGAATCCCAAGACACCTTCCATACGCAGTATTTT
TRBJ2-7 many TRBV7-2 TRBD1 CASSLLTGQGYEQYF TGTGCCAGCAGCTTATTGACGGGACAGGGGTACGAGCAGTACTTC
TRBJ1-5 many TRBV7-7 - CASSRAWSPQHF TGTGCTAGCAGCCGGGCTTGGTCGCCCCAGCATTTT
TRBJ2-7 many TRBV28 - CASSPRPKEQYF TGTGCCAGCAGTCCTCGGCCTAAGGAGCAGTACTTC
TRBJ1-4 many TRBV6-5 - CASRDRSNEKLFF TGTGCCAGCAGAGACAGATCTAATGAAAAACTGTTTTTT
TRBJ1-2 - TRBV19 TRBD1 CASSPMGQGLGYTF TGTGCCAGTAGTCCCATGGGACAGGGACTTGGCTACACCTTC
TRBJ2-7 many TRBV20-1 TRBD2 CSARRFTSGIYEQYF TGCAGTGCTAGACGTTTCACTAGCGGGATCTACGAGCAGTACTTC
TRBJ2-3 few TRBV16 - CASSQELGYPDTQYF TGTGCCAGCAGCCAAGAGTTGGGCTACCCAGATACGCAGTATTTT
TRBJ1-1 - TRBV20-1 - CSASRGGTEAFF TGCAGTGCTAGCCGGGGGGGCACTGAAGCTTTCTTT
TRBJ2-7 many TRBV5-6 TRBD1 CASSATGTGYYEQYF TGTGCCAGCAGCGCCACCGGGACAGGTTACTACGAGCAGTACTTC
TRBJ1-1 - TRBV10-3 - CAISETGGATEAFF TGTGCCATCAGTGAGACGGGGGGAGCGACTGAAGCTTTCTTT
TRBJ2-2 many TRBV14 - CASSQEHFSTGELFF TGTGCCAGCAGCCAAGAACACTTTTCCACCGGGGAGCTGTTTTTT
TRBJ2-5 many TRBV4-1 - CASSQGSGQTQYF TGCGCCAGCAGCCAAGGTAGTGGGCAGACCCAGTACTTC
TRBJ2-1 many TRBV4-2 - CASSHLTAYNEQFF TGTGCCAGCAGCCACCTGACAGCATACAATGAGCAGTTCTTC
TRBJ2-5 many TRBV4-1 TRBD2 CASSHLLAGDETQYF TGCGCCAGCAGCCACCTACTAGCGGGGGATGAGACCCAGTACTTC
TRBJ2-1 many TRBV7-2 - CASSLGLLAAPHEQFF TGTGCCAGCAGCTTAGGACTACTCGCGGCCCCCCATGAGCAGTTCTTC
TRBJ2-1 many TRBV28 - CASGDSLPYNEQFF TGTGCCAGCGGAGACAGTCTTCCTTACAATGAGCAGTTCTTC
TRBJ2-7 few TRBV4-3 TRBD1 CASSQGRQGIYEQYF TGCGCCAGCAGCCAAGGAAGACAGGGAATTTACGAGCAGTACTTC
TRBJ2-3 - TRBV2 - CASSGPKDVADTQYF TGTGCCAGCAGTGGCCCGAAGGATGTCGCAGATACGCAGTATTTT
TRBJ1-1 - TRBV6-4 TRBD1 CASSEGQGAAEASF TGTGCCAGCAGCGAGGGACAGGGGGCCGCTGAAGCTTCCTTT
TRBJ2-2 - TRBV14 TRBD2 CASSQEVVAGEGTGELLF TGTGCCAGCAGCCAAGAAGTGGTAGCGGGAGAGGGTACCGGGGAGCTGCTTTTT
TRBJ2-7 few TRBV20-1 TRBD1 CSANRDRGFYEQYF TGCAGTGCTAACCGGGACAGGGGGTTTTACGAGCAGTACTTC
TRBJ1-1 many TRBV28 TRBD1 CAGSYRGFGNTEAFF TGTGCCGGCAGTTACAGGGGTTTTGGGAACACTGAAGCTTTCTTT
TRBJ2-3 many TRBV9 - CASSVDGESTDTQYF TGTGCCAGCAGCGTAGACGGAGAAAGCACAGATACGCAGTATTTT
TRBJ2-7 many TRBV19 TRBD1 CASSTAQGDKHEQYF TGTGCCAGTTCCACAGCACAGGGGGATAAGCACGAGCAGTACTTC
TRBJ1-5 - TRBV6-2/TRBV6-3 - CASSYWTSILHF TGTGCCAGCAGTTACTGGACAAGTATCTTGCATTTT
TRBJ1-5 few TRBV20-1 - CSAYDGDSNQPQHF TGCAGTGCGTACGACGGTGATAGCAATCAGCCCCAGCATTTT
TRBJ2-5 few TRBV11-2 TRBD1 CASSYRDRGLETQYF TGTGCCAGCAGCTACCGGGACAGGGGGCTTGAGACCCAGTACTTC
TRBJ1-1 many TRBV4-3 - CASSQDQRPNTEAFF TGCGCCAGCAGCCAAGATCAGAGACCGAACACTGAAGCTTTCTTT
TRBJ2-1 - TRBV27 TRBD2 CASSGLANEQFF TGTGCCAGCAGTGGACTAGCGAATGAGCAGTTCTTC
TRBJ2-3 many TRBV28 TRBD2 CASSLGAGGLDTQYF TGTGCCAGCAGTTTAGGAGCGGGAGGATTAGATACGCAGTATTTT
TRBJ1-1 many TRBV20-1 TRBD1 CSAEGQRNTEAFF TGCAGTGCAGAGGGACAGAGGAACACTGAAGCTTTCTTT
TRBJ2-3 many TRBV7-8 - CASSRRPASTDTQYF TGTGCCAGCAGCCGACGACCGGCGAGCACAGATACGCAGTATTTT
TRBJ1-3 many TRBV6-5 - CASSYSYRQGGGLSGNTIYF TGTGCCAGCAGTTACTCGTACCGCCAAGGAGGGGGGCTCTCTGGAAACACCATATATTTT
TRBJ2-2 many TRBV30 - CAWSEDGWNTGELFF TGTGCCTGGAGTGAGGACGGTTGGAACACCGGGGAGCTGTTTTTT
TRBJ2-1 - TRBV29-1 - CSAEGSGGYDEQFF TGCAGCGCCGAGGGGTCAGGGGGGTACGATGAGCAGTTCTTC
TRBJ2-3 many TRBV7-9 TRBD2 CASSPSGSSTDTQYF TGTGCCAGCAGCCCTAGCGGTTCTAGCACAGATACGCAGTATTTT
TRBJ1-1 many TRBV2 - CASSEIQTRGTEAFF TGTGCCAGCAGTGAAATACAGACCCGGGGGACTGAAGCTTTCTTT
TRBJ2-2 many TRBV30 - CAWNWGTNTGELFF TGTGCCTGGAATTGGGGTACGAACACCGGGGAGCTGTTTTTT
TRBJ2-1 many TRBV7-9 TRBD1 CASSSGTGGLREQFF TGTGCCAGCAGTTCCGGGACAGGGGGTCTGAGGGAGCAGTTCTTC
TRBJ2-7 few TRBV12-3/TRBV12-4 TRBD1 CASSLSAARQGVEQYF TGTGCCAGCAGTTTATCTGCTGCGAGACAGGGCGTCGAGCAGTACTTC
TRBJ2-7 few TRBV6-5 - CASSYRQGRGEQYF TGTGCCAGCAGTTACCGTCAGGGGAGGGGCGAGCAGTACTTC
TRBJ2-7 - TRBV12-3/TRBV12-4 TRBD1 CASSPSPGTAYEQYF TGTGCCAGCAGTCCCTCCCCTGGGACAGCCTACGAGCAGTACTTC
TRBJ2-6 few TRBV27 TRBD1 CASRNTGGYTGANVLTF TGTGCCAGCAGAAACACAGGGGGCTATACTGGGGCCAACGTCCTGACTTTC
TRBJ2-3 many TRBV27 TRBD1 CASNSVRDSKDTQYF TGTGCCAGCAATTCCGTCCGGGACAGCAAAGATACGCAGTATTTT
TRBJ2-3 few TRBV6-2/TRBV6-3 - CASDPLGGSTDTQYF TGTGCCAGCGACCCCCTGGGCGGGAGCACAGATACGCAGTATTTT
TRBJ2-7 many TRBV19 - CASSITPESTYEQYF TGTGCCAGTAGTATAACCCCGGAGTCGACCTACGAGCAGTACTTC
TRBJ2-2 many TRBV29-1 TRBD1 CSALRGPGTGELFF TGCAGCGCCCTCAGGGGGCCCGGCACCGGGGAGCTGTTTTTT
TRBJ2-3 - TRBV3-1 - CASSQGYTDLFTDTQYF TGTGCCAGCAGCCAAGGTTACACTGACCTGTTCACAGATACGCAGTATTTT
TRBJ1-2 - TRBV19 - CTSKGGIYNYGYTF TGTACCAGTAAAGGAGGGATCTATAACTATGGCTACACCTTC
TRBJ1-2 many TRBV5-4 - CASSLEEGVLLETNYGYTF TGTGCCAGCAGCTTGGAGGAGGGGGTACTACTCGAAACTAACTATGGCTACACCTTC
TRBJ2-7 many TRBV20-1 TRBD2 CSAWLAGVDEQYF TGCAGTGCGTGGCTAGCGGGAGTAGACGAGCAGTACTTC
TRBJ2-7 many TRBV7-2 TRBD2 CASSPGLASEQYF TGTGCCAGCAGCCCTGGACTAGCTTCCGAGCAGTACTTC
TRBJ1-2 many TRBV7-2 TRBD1 CASSFGRRDSGNGYTF TGTGCCAGCAGCTTTGGGCGCCGGGACAGTGGGAACGGCTACACCTTC
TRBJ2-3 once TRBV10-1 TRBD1 CASSDPGTGVTDTQYF TGCGCCAGCAGTGACCCCGGGACAGGGGTCACAGATACGCAGTATTTT